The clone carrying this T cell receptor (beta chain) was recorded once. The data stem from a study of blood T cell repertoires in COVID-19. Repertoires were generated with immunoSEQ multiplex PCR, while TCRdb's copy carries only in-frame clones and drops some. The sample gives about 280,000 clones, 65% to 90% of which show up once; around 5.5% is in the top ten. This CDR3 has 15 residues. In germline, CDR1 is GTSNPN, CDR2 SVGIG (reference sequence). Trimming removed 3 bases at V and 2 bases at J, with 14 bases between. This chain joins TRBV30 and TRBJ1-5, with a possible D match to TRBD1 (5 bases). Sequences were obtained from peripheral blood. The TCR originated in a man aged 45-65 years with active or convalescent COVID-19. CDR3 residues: CAWRGAGQGNQPQHF. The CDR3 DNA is TGTGCCTGGAGGGGCGCAGGGCAAGGCAATCAGCCCCAGCATTTT.